This T cell receptor beta chain originates from a study of cytomegalovirus exposure and HLA in healthy donors. Use of 60 Vbeta and 13 Jbeta primers characterized the PCR. Using immunoSEQ multiplex PCR, the repertoire was profiled, and TCRdb retains in-frame clones only, with some absent. The table has some 110,000 clones, more than 60% seen once. V lost 0 bases and J 10 bases, leaving 16 bases between the germline ends. This CDR3 is built from 15 residues. Germline assignment: CDR1 LGHNA and CDR2 YNFKEQ. This chain uses TRBV4-2 with TRBJ2-1; D might be TRBD2 (5 bases). Material for sequencing was PBMCs. This receptor was obtained from a male donor in good health and CMV-seronegative. The CDR3 sequence: CASSQDLRGPREQFF. The CDR3 nucleotides are TGTGCCAGCAGCCAAGATCTTCGGGGTCCTCGGGAGCAGTTCTTC.